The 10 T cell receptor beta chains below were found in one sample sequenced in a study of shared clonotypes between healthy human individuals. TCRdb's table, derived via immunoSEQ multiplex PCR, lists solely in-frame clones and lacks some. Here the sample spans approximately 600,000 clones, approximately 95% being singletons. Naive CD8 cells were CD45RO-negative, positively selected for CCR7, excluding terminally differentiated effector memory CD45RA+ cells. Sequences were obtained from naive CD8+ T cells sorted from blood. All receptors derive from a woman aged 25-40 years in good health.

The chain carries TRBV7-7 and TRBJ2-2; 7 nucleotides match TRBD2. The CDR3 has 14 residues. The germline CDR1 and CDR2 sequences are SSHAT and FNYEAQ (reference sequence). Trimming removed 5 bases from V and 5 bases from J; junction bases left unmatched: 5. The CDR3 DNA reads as TGTGCCAGCAGCCTTGGACTAGGGACCGGGGAGCTGTTTTTT. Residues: CASSLGLGTGELFF. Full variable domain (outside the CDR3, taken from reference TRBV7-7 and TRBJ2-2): GAGVSQSPRYKVTKRGQDVTLRCDPISSHATLYWYQQALGQGPEFLTYFNYEAQPDKSGLPSDRFSAERPEGSISTLTIQRTEQRDSAMYRCASSLGLGTGELFFGEGSRLTVL.

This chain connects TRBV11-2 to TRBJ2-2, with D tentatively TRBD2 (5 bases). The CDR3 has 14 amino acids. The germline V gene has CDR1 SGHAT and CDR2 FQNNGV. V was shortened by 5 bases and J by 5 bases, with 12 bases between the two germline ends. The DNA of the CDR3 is TGTGCCAGCAGCCTCACAACTAGGACCGGGGAGCTGTTTTTT. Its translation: CASSLTTRTGELFF.

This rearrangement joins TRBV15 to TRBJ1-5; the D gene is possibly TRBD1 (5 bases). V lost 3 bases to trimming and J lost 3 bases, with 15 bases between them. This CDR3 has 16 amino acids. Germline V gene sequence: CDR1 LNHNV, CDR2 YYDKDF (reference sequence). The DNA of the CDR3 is TGTGCCACCAGCAGCCACAAGGGAGGGGTCAATCAGCCCCAGCATTTT. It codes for CATSSHKGGVNQPQHF.

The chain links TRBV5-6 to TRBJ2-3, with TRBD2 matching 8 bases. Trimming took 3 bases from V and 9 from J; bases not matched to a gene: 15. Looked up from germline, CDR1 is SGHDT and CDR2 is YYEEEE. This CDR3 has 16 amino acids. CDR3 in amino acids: CASSSPLADWSGTQYF. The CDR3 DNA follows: TGTGCCAGCAGCTCACCACTAGCGGACTGGTCGGGCACGCAGTATTTT.

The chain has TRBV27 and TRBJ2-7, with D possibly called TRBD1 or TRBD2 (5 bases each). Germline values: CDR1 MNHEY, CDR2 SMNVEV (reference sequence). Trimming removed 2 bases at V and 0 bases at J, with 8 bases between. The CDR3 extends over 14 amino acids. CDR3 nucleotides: TGTGCCAGCAGTTTAGGGGACCACTCCTACGAGCAGTACTTC. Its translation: CASSLGDHSYEQYF.

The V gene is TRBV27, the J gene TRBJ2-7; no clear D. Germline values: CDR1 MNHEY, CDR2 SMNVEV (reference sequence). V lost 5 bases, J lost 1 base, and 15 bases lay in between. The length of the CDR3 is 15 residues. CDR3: CASSLGYGLSYEQYF. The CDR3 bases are TGTGCCAGCAGTCTTGGGTACGGTCTTTCCTACGAGCAGTACTTC.

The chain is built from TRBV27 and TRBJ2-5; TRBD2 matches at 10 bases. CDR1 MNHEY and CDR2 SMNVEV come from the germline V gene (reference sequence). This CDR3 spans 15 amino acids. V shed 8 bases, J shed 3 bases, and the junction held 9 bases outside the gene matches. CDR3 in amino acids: CASQGLAGVEETQYF. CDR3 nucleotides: TGTGCCAGCCAAGGGCTAGCGGGAGTGGAAGAGACCCAGTACTTC.

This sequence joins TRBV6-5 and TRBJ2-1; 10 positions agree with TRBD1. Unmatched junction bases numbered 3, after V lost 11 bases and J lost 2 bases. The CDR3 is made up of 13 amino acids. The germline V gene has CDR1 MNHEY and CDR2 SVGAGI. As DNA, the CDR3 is TGTGCCCACGGGACAGGGGCCTACAATGAGCAGTTCTTC. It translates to CAHGTGAYNEQFF.

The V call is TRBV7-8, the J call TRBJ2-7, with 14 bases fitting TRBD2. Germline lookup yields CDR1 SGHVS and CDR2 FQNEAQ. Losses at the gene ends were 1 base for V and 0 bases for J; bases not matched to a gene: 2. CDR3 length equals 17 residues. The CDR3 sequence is CASSLGTSGRYSYEQYF. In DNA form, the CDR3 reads TGTGCCAGCAGCTTAGGGACTAGCGGGAGGTACTCCTACGAGCAGTACTTC.

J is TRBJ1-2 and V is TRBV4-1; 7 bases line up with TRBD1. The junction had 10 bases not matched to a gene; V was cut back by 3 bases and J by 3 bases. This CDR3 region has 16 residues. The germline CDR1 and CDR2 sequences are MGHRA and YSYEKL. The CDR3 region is CASSHQGGRAYYGYTF. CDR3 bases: TGCGCCAGCAGCCACCAAGGGGGCAGGGCTTACTATGGCTACACCTTC.